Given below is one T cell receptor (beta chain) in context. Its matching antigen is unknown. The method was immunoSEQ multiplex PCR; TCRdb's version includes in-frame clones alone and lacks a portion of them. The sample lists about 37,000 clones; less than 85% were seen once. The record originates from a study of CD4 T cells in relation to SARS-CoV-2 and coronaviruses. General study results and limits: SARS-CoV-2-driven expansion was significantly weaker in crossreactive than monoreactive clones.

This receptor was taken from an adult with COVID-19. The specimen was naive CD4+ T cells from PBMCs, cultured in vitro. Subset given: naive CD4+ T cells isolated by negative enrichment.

The CDR3 DNA reads TGTGCCAGCAGGGTTCGGGGGAACCCGGGACAAGTCTACGAGCAGTACTTC. Amino acid sequence: CASRVRGNPGQVYEQYF. The chain links TRBV5-6 to TRBJ2-7; D might be TRBD1 or TRBD2, each matching 6 bases. The CDR3 has 17 amino acids. Germline CDR1 SGHDT, CDR2 YYEEEE. Trimming removed 5 bases at V and 3 bases at J, with 24 bases between.